This T cell receptor beta chain was obtained from a study of long-term antiretroviral therapy in people with HIV. The CDR3 covers 15 residues. Germline trimming cut 4 bases from V and 3 bases from J; bases unmatched to any gene: 7. Germline V gene data show CDR1 as LGHNA and CDR2 as YNFKEQ. United States facilities provided treatment to all participants with HIV. An immunoSEQ assay, version v3.0, was performed at survey level. The table came from immunoSEQ multiplex PCR; TCRdb's copy has only in-frame clones and leaves some out. The sample yields fewer than 25,000 clones, 84% seen once. The chain combines TRBV4-2 with TRBJ2-3; 7 bases line up with TRBD2. The receptor comes from a man aged 30-40 years with HIV. The sample was unsorted PBMCs, taken about 6.1 years after starting antiretroviral therapy. DNA of the CDR3: TGTGCCAGCAGCCGTCGGGAGGCCGGGACAGATACGCAGTATTTT. Protein: CASSRREAGTDTQYF.